The rows below give T cell receptor beta chains drawn from one sample of a study of T cells in Graves' hyperthyroidism and ophthalmopathy. TCRdb processed the multiplex PCR reads anew with MiXCR; each CDR3 protein has one entry. The sample holds more than 450,000 distinct CDR3 sequences, 12% to 15% seen once. Sequenced sample: blood. The receptors shown here come from a woman in her forties with Graves' hyperthyroidism. The CDR3 runs from the conserved cysteine through the conserved F or W.

v_call cdr3_aa
TRBV3-1 CASSQAGTPSYEQYF
TRBV27 CASSLSFSDRDHEQYF
TRBV3-1 CASSQEMYTEAFF
TRBV19 CASSMVPGNTEAFF
TRBV2 CASIRTGSNSPLHF
TRBV12-3/TRBV12-4 CASSLGRLAGVIGGRTDTQYF
TRBV11-2 CASRFKGTDTQYF
TRBV20-1 CSASRFSYEQYF
TRBV27 CASSLSLNSNQPQHF
TRBV11-2 CASSLAGGAGKSSYNEQFF
TRBV6-2/TRBV6-3 CASSYGRDSAYEQYF
TRBV28 CASSLVRDGAYEQYF
TRBV5-4 CASSLAEGGYNEQFF
TRBV2 CASSGGALPETQYF
TRBV19 CASSIKTGDLISYEQYF
TRBV5-5 CASSVRQTSGEQYF
TRBV19 CASSLPTRDDGYTF